This record covers a single TCR beta chain. Its matching antigen is unknown. This record comes from a study of shared clonotypes between healthy human individuals. Study results and caveats: Shared clonotypes across all four donors exceeded non-shared ones in generation probability.

CD45RO-negative, CCR7-selected cells formed the naive CD8 fraction, which excluded terminally differentiated effector memory CD45RA+ cells. Every contributor of samples was a Caucasian grown-up residing in Nashville, Tennessee. The assay was immunoSEQ multiplex PCR, and TCRdb's table has in-frame clones only and misses some. The data show about 1,900,000 clones, with approximately 94% seen just once and approximately 1.2% held by the top ten. The V end was cut by 0 bases, the J end by 8 bases, with 12 bases between. The length of the CDR3 is 14 residues. Germline CDR1 reads SGHDT; CDR2 reads YYEEEE. The sample taken for sequencing was naive CD8+ T cells sorted from blood. The chain joins TRBV5-6 to TRBJ2-1; D is unresolved. This sequence was found in a man aged 18 to 29 in good health. DNA of the CDR3: TGTGCCAGCAGCTTGGGGTTTTTATTGGATGAGCAGTTCTTC. It translates to CASSLGFLLDEQFF.